This T cell receptor beta chain was profiled in a study of blood T cell repertoires in COVID-19. Sequenced by immunoSEQ multiplex PCR; TCRdb stores in-frame clones only, minus some. Here the sample spans roughly 200,000 clones, approximately 84% being singletons. This CDR3 is built from 13 residues. V dropped 1 base and J dropped 8; count of bases not matched to a gene: 3. From germline, CDR1 is SGHTA and CDR2 FQGTGA. The sequencing input was peripheral blood. This sequence originates from a man between 50 and 59 years old with active or convalescent COVID-19. V and J are TRBV7-3 and TRBJ1-1; TRBD1 matches 8 bases. The CDR3 DNA reads TGTGCCAGCAGCTTAAACAGGGGGTTGGAAGCTTTCTTT. Amino acid sequence: CASSLNRGLEAFF.